The 13 T cell receptor beta chains presented below share a single source sample, sequenced in a study of T cell responses to AZD1222 COVID-19 vaccine. Some clones are missing from TCRdb's copy, which holds only in-frame ones; the method was immunoSEQ multiplex PCR. The sample contains under 200,000 clones, about 90% of which appear only once. The sequencing used peripheral blood, collected on day 0 of AZD1222 vaccination. All receptors come from an adult in good health.

The CDR3 protein is CASSEAEYQPQHF. The CDR3 bases are TGTGCCAGCAGTGAAGCGGAGTATCAGCCCCAGCATTTT. This rearrangement joins TRBV6-4 to TRBJ1-5, with D unresolved. V was cut by 3 bases and J by 5 bases, with 8 bases left in between. There are 13 residues in the CDR3. Germline CDR1 MRHNA, CDR2 SNTAGT.

The V gene is TRBV5-1, the J gene TRBJ2-7; D call uncertain. CDR1 and CDR2 (germline): SGHRS, YFSETQ. The CDR3 has 12 amino acids. V lost 4 bases to trimming and J lost 2 bases, with 7 bases between them. The CDR3 nucleotides are TGCGCCAGCAGCCACGACACCTACGAGCAGTACTTC. This sequence encodes CASSHDTYEQYF.

This clone has only a few counts. CDR3 in DNA: TGTGCCAGCAGGGACAGCTCCTACGAGCAGTACTTC. It yields the protein CASRDSSYEQYF. The chain has TRBV9 and TRBJ2-7, with D possibly being TRBD1 (6 bases). Looked up from germline, CDR1 is SGDLS and CDR2 is YYNGEE. There are 12 residues in the CDR3. The V and J ends lost 5 bases and 0 bases respectively, with 6 bases between them.

For the CDR3, the DNA is TGTGCCAGCAGTTTAGCGGGGAGCACAGATACGCAGTATTTT. This gives the protein CASSLAGSTDTQYF. The chain couples TRBV6-4 to TRBJ2-3; 8 positions agree with TRBD2. Germline V CDR1 and CDR2: MRHNA, SNTAGT. The CDR3 sequence is 14 residues long. V lost 5 bases, J lost 0 bases, and 1 base stayed unmatched.

The chain employs TRBV7-2 and TRBJ1-5; D is ambiguous. CDR3 size: 13 residues. V dropped 1 base and J dropped 7 bases, with 8 bases sitting between them. Per the germline V gene, CDR1 is SGHTA and CDR2 is FQGNSA. The CDR3 nucleotides read TGTGCCAGCAGCTTAGGGGTAGTGCAGCCCCAGCATTTT. Amino acids: CASSLGVVQPQHF.

V usage is TRBV7-2 and J usage is TRBJ1-5, with D possibly matching TRBD1 (5 bases). From germline, CDR1 is SGHTA and CDR2 FQGNSA. The CDR3 totals 15 residues. Trimming shortened V by 4 bases and J by 4 bases, and 14 bases separated the two germline ends. The CDR3 DNA sequence: TGTGCCAGCAGCTCCCGGGACGGAGCTAATCAGCCCCAGCATTTT. Translated: CASSSRDGANQPQHF.

Written as DNA, the CDR3 is TGTGCCAGCAGCTTGGCCGGCGGACACAATCAGCCCCAGCATTTT. It translates to CASSLAGGHNQPQHF. The rearrangement joins TRBV5-6 to TRBJ1-5, with D maybe TRBD1 (5 bases). Germline V lookup: CDR1 SGHDT, CDR2 YYEEEE. Trimming took off 0 bases at V and 3 bases at J, with 10 bases between the two ends. This CDR3 is built from 15 residues.

The chain couples TRBV9 to TRBJ2-2; D tentatively reads TRBD1 or TRBD2 (5 bases each). CDR1 is SGDLS, CDR2 YYNGEE, per germline. V was clipped by 4 bases and J by 1 base, with 17 bases between them. This CDR3 contains 17 residues. CDR3: CASSLSSGTGNTGELFF. The CDR3 DNA is TGTGCCAGCAGCTTAAGTTCCGGGACGGGGAACACCGGGGAGCTGTTTTTT. Filled out from reference TRBV9 and TRBJ2-2, the complete variable domain reads DSGVTQTPKHLITATGQRVTLRCSPRSGDLSVYWYQQSLDQGLQFLIQYYNGEERAKGNILERFSAQQFPDLHSELNLSSLELGDSALYFCASSLSSGTGNTGELFFGEGSRLTVL.

V is TRBV30 and J is TRBJ2-5, with 10 bases fitting TRBD2. CDR1 GTSNPN and CDR2 SVGIG come from the germline V gene (reference sequence). With V trimmed by 6 bases and J by 2 bases, 6 bases remained unmatched. The CDR3 has 14 amino acids. The CDR3 spells CACKRGGPQETQYF. The CDR3 DNA follows: TGTGCCTGTAAGCGGGGGGGCCCTCAAGAGACCCAGTACTTC. Based on the CDR3 plus reference TRBV30 and TRBJ2-5, the full variable domain is SQTIHQWPATLVQPVGSPLSLECTVEGTSNPNLYWYRQAAGRGLQLLFYSVGIGQISSEVPQNLSASRPQDRQFILSSKKLLLSDSGFYLCACKRGGPQETQYFGPGTRLLVL.

The genes are TRBV29-1 and TRBJ2-5; 9 bases match TRBD1. This CDR3 spans 12 amino acids. V shed 7 bases, J shed 5 bases, and the junction held 5 bases outside the gene matches. In germline, CDR1 is SQVTM, CDR2 ANQGSEA. CDR3 sequence: CSGRTGGETQYF. The DNA for the CDR3 is TGCAGCGGACGCACAGGGGGCGAGACCCAGTACTTC.

V gene TRBV7-9 combines with J gene TRBJ1-1, with D possibly matching TRBD1 (6 bases). CDR1 and CDR2 from the germline V gene are SEHNR and FQNEAQ (reference sequence). Trimming left V 5 bases short and J 7 bases short, with 20 bases between. The CDR3 extends over 15 amino acids. As DNA, the CDR3 is TGTGCCAGCAGCCGTCTAAACAGGGACCCTCTTGAAGCTTTCTTT. Encoded protein: CASSRLNRDPLEAFF.

The chain has TRBV2 and TRBJ2-3, with TRBD2 identical over 7 bases. Germline V lookup: CDR1 SNHLY, CDR2 FYNNEI. The CDR3 runs 14 residues. V shed 4 bases and J 8 bases; nucleotides not matched to a gene: 9. The CDR3 reads CASSGGRVGSTQYF. In DNA form, the CDR3 reads TGTGCCAGCAGTGGCGGGAGAGTGGGGAGTACGCAGTATTTT.

V gene TRBV18 combines with J gene TRBJ2-3, with D possibly being TRBD2 (6 bases). V gave up 3 bases and J gave up 8 bases, with 9 bases separating them. This CDR3 has 12 amino acids. Germline assignment: CDR1 KGHSH and CDR2 LQKENI. For the CDR3, the DNA is TGTGCCAGCTCACCGGGTAGCGGTACGCAGTATTTT. This codes for CASSPGSGTQYF.